Listed below are T cell receptor beta chains from one sample, sequenced in a study of T cell responses to AZD1222 COVID-19 vaccine. Data came from immunoSEQ multiplex PCR; TCRdb stores just in-frame clones and leaves some out. The repertoire holds approximately 140,000 clones, with 75% to 85% as singletons. This specimen consisted of peripheral blood, obtained on day 0 of MenACWY control vaccination. All receptors come from an adult in good health. Each CDR3 is given with its conserved first and last residue. Each record gives: clone size, V gene, J gene, CDR3 length, CDR3 protein. Clone size is shown for a subset of rows, as once, few, many or a class of expanded clone.

>NA|TRBV19|TRBJ2-7|16
CASSIGTSGATKEQYF
>NA|TRBV4-1|TRBJ2-2|16
CASSQIAGGNTGELFF
>NA|TRBV2|TRBJ1-5|14
CASSATWGNQPQHF
>NA|TRBV25-1|TRBJ1-2|13
CASSVQGTSRYTF
>few|TRBV9|TRBJ1-5|16
CASTRRWTGGCQPQHF
>NA|TRBV11-2|TRBJ1-6|15
CASSLDGTGWSPLHF
>few|TRBV3-1/TRBV3-2|TRBJ2-1|15
CASSLSGGRNNEQFF
>NA|TRBV5-4|TRBJ1-2|15
CASSLGGKGSYGYTF
>NA|TRBV5-1|TRBJ2-7|14
CASSSGTGNYEQYF
>NA|TRBV2|TRBJ1-5|12
CASRVNNQPQHF
>once|TRBV27|TRBJ1-1|14
CASSSEIGTPEAFF
>NA|TRBV28|TRBJ1-5|15
CASSPGTGGFQPQHF
>NA|TRBV3-1/TRBV3-2|TRBJ1-2|12
CASSQAHYGYTF
>NA|TRBV9|TRBJ2-7|15
CASSVEAGLPYEQYF
>NA|TRBV27|TRBJ1-5|13
CASSLFRGQPQHF
>NA|TRBV9|TRBJ1-1|12
CASSGDSTEAFF
>NA|TRBV7-2|TRBJ2-2|16
CASSRPLYSNTGELFF
>NA|TRBV5-1|TRBJ2-7|15
CASSAGQGGSYEQYF
>NA|TRBV6-6|TRBJ1-6|14
CASSYLSYNSPLHF
>NA|TRBV27|TRBJ2-3|15
CASSPFSGLTDTQYF
>NA|TRBV11-2|TRBJ1-3|15
CASSLVGGSGNTIYF
>NA|TRBV7-9|TRBJ2-1|19
CASTYGVGGRGSSYNEQFF
>NA|TRBV10-3|TRBJ1-4|15
CAISAGRSANEKLFF
>NA|TRBV3-1/TRBV3-2|TRBJ2-2|15
CASTYQGANTGELFF
>NA|TRBV19|TRBJ1-5|16
CASTTLDSFSNQPQHF
>many|TRBV4-2|TRBJ2-3|17
CASSQASGGKYTDTQYF
>NA|TRBV4-2|TRBJ2-1|13
CASSQARYNEQFF
>NA|TRBV10-3|TRBJ1-5|14
CAISEQESNQPQHF
>NA|TRBV2|TRBJ2-5|12
CASSQGAETQYF
>NA|TRBV5-5|TRBJ2-3|17
CASSLAQGTGGTDTQYF
>few|TRBV24-1|TRBJ2-2|13
CATSSPQAGELFF
>NA|TRBV4-1|TRBJ1-6|14
CASSQGQGQRPLHF
>once|TRBV6-5|TRBJ1-5|13
CATTWGAFQPQHF
>NA|TRBV7-9|TRBJ2-2|15
CASSTRDRGPGELFF
>few|TRBV29-1|TRBJ2-5|11
CSVEDGGPLYF
>NA|TRBV5-5|TRBJ2-7|12
CASSVETAKQYF
>NA|TRBV5-1|TRBJ1-3|17
CASSLGRGGVSGNTIYF
>NA|TRBV28|TRBJ1-4|15
CASSADRGRLGKLFF
>NA|TRBV4-1|TRBJ2-2|14
CASTWTANTGELFF
>NA|TRBV3-1/TRBV3-2|TRBJ2-1|16
CASSHTDRTLYNEQFF
>NA|TRBV10-3|TRBJ1-2|11
CAIKASYGYTF
>NA|TRBV6-5|TRBJ2-1|15
CASSYSQGTYNEQFF
>NA|TRBV28|TRBJ2-1|17
CASSSGGGIGSYNEQFF
>once|TRBV11-2|TRBJ2-1|14
CASSLATGGNEQFF
>NA|TRBV4-1|TRBJ1-4|20
CASSQVRLTGQGVFNEKLFF
>once|TRBV2|TRBJ1-2|12
CASGSAPGGYTF
>few|TRBV25-1|TRBJ1-2|14
CASSEWGGNYGYTF
>NA|TRBV3-1/TRBV3-2|TRBJ2-5|20
CASSLLGRGGGQRYQETQYF
>NA|TRBV19|TRBJ2-4|15
CASTEGARTRHIQYF
>NA|TRBV6-1|TRBJ2-1|16
CASSDAGGSSYNEQFF
>NA|TRBV21-1|TRBJ2-7|14
CASREPLSSYEQYF
>NA|TRBV4-1|TRBJ1-2|12
CASSDLFYGYTF
>NA|TRBV7-2|TRBJ1-1|15
CASSLGGSRNTEAFF
>NA|TRBV5-6|TRBJ1-6|14
CASSLDRYNSPLHF